What follows are 11 T cell receptor beta chains derived from one specimen sequenced in a study of blood T cell repertoires in COVID-19. Repertoires were generated with immunoSEQ multiplex PCR, while TCRdb's copy carries only in-frame clones and drops some. The sample consists of fewer than 300,000 clones, roughly 86% of them appearing once. The specimen sequenced was peripheral blood. The receptors come from a woman aged 45-65 years with acute or convalescent COVID-19.

The chain is built from TRBV7-3 and TRBJ2-7, with a weak D call TRBD1 (6 bases). The CDR3 totals 13 residues. The V gene's germline CDR1 is SGHTA and CDR2 FQGTGA. V was shortened by 5 bases and J by 6 bases, with 14 bases between the two germline ends. CDR3 coding DNA: TGTGCCAGCAGCCAAGGACAGCGGCTCGAGCAGTACTTC. This translates into CASSQGQRLEQYF.

The J gene is TRBJ1-2, the V gene TRBV4-1, with 8 bases lining up with TRBD1. Germline lookup yields CDR1 MGHRA and CDR2 YSYEKL. This CDR3 is 15 amino acids long. The V and J ends lost 0 bases and 4 bases, in that order; junction bases with no gene match: 4. CDR3 sequence reads: CASSQDLGQGYGYTF. CDR3 in DNA: TGCGCCAGCAGCCAAGATCTCGGACAGGGCTATGGCTACACCTTC.

The gene calls are TRBV9 and TRBJ1-4; a possible D gene is TRBD1 (6 bases). Germline V gene sequence: CDR1 SGDLS, CDR2 YYNGEE. CDR3 size: 15 residues. V was pared by 3 bases and J by 8 bases, with 17 bases between. CDR3 sequence: CASSATGGAGEKLFF. CDR3 coding DNA: TGTGCCAGCAGCGCCACGGGGGGCGCGGGGGAAAAACTGTTTTTT.

The rearrangement links TRBV11-2 to TRBJ1-1; D is unclear. From germline, CDR1 is SGHAT and CDR2 FQNNGV. Trimming stripped 0 bases from V and 2 bases from J, with 16 bases between. The CDR3 has 17 amino acids. CDR3 bases: TGTGCCAGCAGCTTAGATTATTTTTCAGTTATTAACACTGAAGCTTTCTTT. Protein sequence: CASSLDYFSVINTEAFF.

Concerning this clone itself: In the same sample, other DNA sequences code for this CDR3. CDR3 nucleotides: TGCGCCAGCAGCTTGGGACAGGGCGACACCGGGGAGCTGTTTTTT. It specifies CASSLGQGDTGELFF. The V call is TRBV5-1, the J call TRBJ2-2; 7 nucleotides align to TRBD1. The CDR3 length is 15 residues. With 0 bases clipped from V and 3 bases from J, the junction kept 2 bases outside the gene matches. Germline lookup yields CDR1 SGHRS and CDR2 YFSETQ.

The V and J genes are TRBV6-6 and TRBJ2-7; TRBD2 matches 8 bases. This CDR3 is built from 15 residues. Germline trimming cut 3 bases from V and 6 bases from J; bases unmatched to any gene: 10. The germline gives CDR1 MNHNY, CDR2 SVGAGI (reference sequence). CDR3 bases: TGTGCCAGCAGTTATAGAACTAGCGGAAGACTCGAGCAGTACTTC. As protein: CASSYRTSGRLEQYF.

The chain uses TRBV6-5 and TRBJ2-3, with 10 bases matching TRBD1. CDR1 and CDR2 from the germline V gene are MNHEY and SVGAGI. V gave up 5 bases and J gave up 14 bases; unmatched junction bases: 10. The CDR3 runs to 13 residues. The CDR3 DNA sequence: TGTGCCAGCAGTCTCAACGACAGGGGGCTTCCGTATTTT. Its translation: CASSLNDRGLPYF.

The chain is built from TRBV14 and TRBJ1-4, with a weak D call TRBD1 (6 bases). Trimming removed 2 bases at V and 2 bases at J, with 18 bases between. Germline V CDR1 and CDR2: SGHDN, FVKESK. This CDR3 comprises 18 residues. The CDR3: CASSQPGHPIRTNEKLFF. The DNA for the CDR3 is TGTGCCAGCAGCCAACCGGGACACCCGATTAGGACTAATGAAAAACTGTTTTTT.

DNA for the CDR3: TGTGCCAGCAGCCAATTATCTGACGAGCAGTACTTC. This gives the protein CASSQLSDEQYF. The rearrangement joins TRBV3-1 (or the pseudogene TRBV3-2) to TRBJ2-7; no definite D call. In germline, CDR1 is LGHDT, CDR2 YNNKEL (reference sequence). The CDR3 totals 12 residues. Trimming shortened V by 2 bases and J by 5 bases, and 7 bases separated the two germline ends.

This chain connects TRBV27 to TRBJ2-2; a weak D match, TRBD2 (5 bases). Per the germline V gene, CDR1 is MNHEY and CDR2 is SMNVEV (reference sequence). V lost 3 bases and J lost 5, with 13 bases in between. The CDR3 sequence is 15 residues long. CDR3 coding DNA: TGTGCCAGCAGTTTTCGGGGTGACATAACCGGGGAGCTGTTTTTT. Amino acid sequence: CASSFRGDITGELFF.

This clone has only a few counts. The J gene is TRBJ2-1, the V gene TRBV19; D uncertain. This CDR3 region has 12 residues. Trimming removed 5 bases from V and 10 bases from J, with 12 bases in between. CDR1 is LNHDA and CDR2 is SQIVND in the germline V gene (reference sequence). This CDR3 reads CASSEQYSEQFF. The CDR3 bases are TGTGCCAGTAGTGAACAGTACTCGGAGCAGTTCTTC.